Here is one T cell receptor beta chain with its context. The CDR3 runs 14 residues. The germline V and J ends were trimmed by 6 bases and 7 bases, with 21 bases remaining between them. Germline CDR1 SQVTM, CDR2 ANQGSEA. Produced via immunoSEQ multiplex PCR; TCRdb's table is partial and in-frame only. The sample includes 85,000 to 100,000 clones, around nine tenths of them seen just once. The sample comes from a study of blood T cell repertoires in COVID-19. Seattle cases were enrolled at active infection and followed longitudinally. The specimen sequenced was peripheral blood. This chain connects TRBV29-1 to TRBJ1-2; a weak D match, TRBD1 (6 bases). The clonotype comes from a man aged 50-59 years with COVID-19, enrolled during active disease. This CDR3 reads CSVHRRDTRGGYTF. The CDR3 bases are TGCAGCGTCCACCGCCGGGACACCAGAGGTGGCTACACCTTC.